The text below deals with one T cell receptor (beta chain). Its antigen is not known. The data were obtained in a study of PD-L1 blockade in urothelial cancer. In the study overall: Atezolizumab, begun by patients at some point between 2012 and 2014, was given at 1,200 mg intravenously every 3 weeks. Typically, measured as a median, blood samples had 141,255 T cells.

As for time point: peripheral blood 6 weeks after treatment start. Each patient gave between 1 and 8 samples, pretreatment and on-treatment. Overall study findings and caveats: Blood clones associated with the tumor expanded more at 3 weeks in durable-benefit patients.

Trimming cost V 4 bases and J 6 bases, with 7 bases left between them. Germline loops: CDR1 LNHDA, CDR2 SQIVND (reference sequence). The CDR3 runs 12 residues. Some clones are missing from TCRdb's copy, which holds only in-frame ones; the method was immunoSEQ multiplex PCR. The table lists tens of thousands of clones, approximately 90% of them singletons. This sample comprised PBMCs, obtained around atezolizumab (anti-PD-L1) treatment. V gene TRBV19 combines with J gene TRBJ2-1; D call uncertain. This TCR was recovered from a man in his sixties with urothelial cancer. The CDR3 sequence is CASSTLGNEQFF. DNA of the CDR3: TGTGCCAGTAGTACCCTCGGCAATGAGCAGTTCTTC. The full variable domain, rest sourced from reference TRBV19 and TRBJ2-1, is DGGITQSPKYLFRKEGQNVTLSCEQNLNHDAMYWYRQDPGQGLRLIYYSQIVNDFQKGDIAEGYSVSREKKESFPLTVTSAQKNPTAFYLCASSTLGNEQFFGPGTRLTVL.